This T cell receptor (beta chain) was observed in a study of T and B cells in COVID-19 patients. TRB rearrangements were amplified by multiplex PCR with BIOMED2 TRB-A/B primers. TCRdb re-analysed the multiplex PCR reads in MiXCR, keeping a single row per CDR3 protein. The profile covers 15,000 or so distinct CDR3 sequences, with over 25% appearing a single time and over 6.5% taken by the ten largest. From blood, roughly 220-550 ng of genomic DNA served as TRB template. The sample comprised blood. The receptor was derived from a human donor who had recovered from COVID-19.

CDR3 loop: CASGPRSSGGLSTDTQYF. The CDR3, as DNA: TGTGCTAGTGGCCCTCGGTCTAGCGGGGGGCTTAGCACAGATACGCAGTATTTT. This chain uses TRBV12-5 with TRBJ2-3, with 11 bases that match TRBD2. There are 18 residues in the CDR3. CDR1 is LGHNT, CDR2 FRNRAP, per germline. V trimming: 6 bases; J trimming: 0 bases; junction bases outside the gene matches: 11.